This is a list of T cell receptor beta chains from one sample in a study of T cell repertoires in cytomegalovirus infection. MiXCR was run by TCRdb on the reads, yielding one entry per CDR3 protein. The table has some 280,000 distinct CDR3 sequences, around 13% seen once. What was sequenced was PBMCs. The receptors here all came from a human donor in good health (CMV status not recorded). Some clones in this sample may be carry-over from other donors' samples. Each CDR3 is given with its conserved first and last residue. D genes are given only for firm matches. Only some rows state a clone size, as once, few, many or a class for expanded clones.

j_call d_call cdr3_length v_call clone_size cdr3_nt cdr3_aa
TRBJ2-1 TRBD2 17 TRBV20-1 - TGCAGTGCTCTCGGGACTAGCGGGAGGGCGGTCGGCAATGAGCAGTTCTTC CSALGTSGRAVGNEQFF
TRBJ2-2 - 17 TRBV4-3 few TGCGCCAGCAGCCCAAGAGCCGCGCCTCTGAACACCGGGGAGCTGTTTTTT CASSPRAAPLNTGELFF
TRBJ2-2 TRBD1 20 TRBV11-2 few TGTGCCAGCAGCGCGAGGGACAGCATAAGGAGCGGCCAGGCCGCCGGGGAGCTGTTTTTT CASSARDSIRSGQAAGELFF
TRBJ2-1 - 12 TRBV29-1 many TGCAGCGCTGAAAAGTATAACAATGAGCAGTTCTTC CSAEKYNNEQFF
TRBJ1-2 - 14 TRBV7-2 many TGTGCCAGCAGCTTAGGATCCTATCTCTATGGCTACACCTTC CASSLGSYLYGYTF
TRBJ2-2 TRBD2 17 TRBV7-8 many TGTGCCAGCAGCTCACGGGCAAGAACTAGCGGGGGGGCCTGGCTGTTTTTT CASSSRARTSGGAWLFF
TRBJ2-1 TRBD2 13 TRBV12-3/TRBV12-4 many TGTGCCAGTAGCGGGGGGGTAGGAAATGAGCAGTTCTTC CASSGGVGNEQFF
TRBJ2-1 - 18 TRBV4-1 many TGCGCCAGCAGCCAGGAGATCGGAGGGCCCCCGCTCTACAATGAGCAGTTCTTC CASSQEIGGPPLYNEQFF
TRBJ2-5 TRBD2 16 TRBV5-1 few TGCGCCAGCAGCTTGGTAGCGGGAGCGGGCCAAGAGACCCAGTACTTC CASSLVAGAGQETQYF
TRBJ1-1 - 15 TRBV29-1 few TGCAGCGTTGAAGAAGTGAGACCAATGAGTACTGAAGCTTTCTTT CSVEEVRPMSTEAFF
TRBJ2-2 - 13 TRBV20-1 few TGCAGTGCTCCGGGGCGCCTCACCGGGGAGCTGTTTTTT CSAPGRLTGELFF
TRBJ2-5 - 16 TRBV7-2 many TGTGCCAGCAGCTTTGGGGCTAGCGCCCAACAAGAGACCCAGTACTTC CASSFGASAQQETQYF
TRBJ2-3 - 17 TRBV7-2 many TGTGCCAGCAGCTTATTGACAGGCGGAGCGGCCACAGATACGCAGTATTTT CASSLLTGGAATDTQYF
TRBJ2-2 - 14 TRBV29-1 - TGCAGCGTTGAAGAGGGTCAGGGGACCGGGGAGCTGTTTTTT CSVEEGQGTGELFF
TRBJ1-1 - 16 TRBV3-1 few TGTGCCAGCAGCCCCTCGCAATACGGGAAGAACACTGAAGCTTTCTTT CASSPSQYGKNTEAFF
TRBJ1-4 - 15 TRBV28 many TGTGCCAGCAGTTCCGAGGGGGACACAAATCGAAAACTGTTTTTT CASSSEGDTNRKLFF
TRBJ2-5 - 13 TRBV6-5 - TGTGCCAGCGCGTTGGGATACCAAGAGACCCAGTACTTC CASALGYQETQYF
TRBJ1-5 - 16 TRBV7-6 many TGTGCCAGCAGCTTAGGCACGAGAGGAAGCAATCAGCCCCAGCATTTT CASSLGTRGSNQPQHF
TRBJ1-1 - 19 TRBV12-3/TRBV12-4 few TGTGCCAGCAGTTTAGGCTGGTCGGGTAGGTCGGGGGGCAGCACTGAAGCTTTCTTT CASSLGWSGRSGGSTEAFF
TRBJ1-1 TRBD1 14 TRBV7-8 many TGTGCCAGCAGCTTAATACAGGGGAGCACTGAAGCTTTCTTT CASSLIQGSTEAFF
TRBJ2-7 - 15 TRBV20-1 many TGCAGTGCCACCCGACCCCTAGCGTCCCACTACGAGCAGTACTTC CSATRPLASHYEQYF
TRBJ2-5 TRBD2 16 TRBV11-2 - TGTGCCAGCAGCTTAGGCTCTAGCGGGAGCAGAGAGACCCAGTACTTC CASSLGSSGSRETQYF
TRBJ1-2 - 15 TRBV4-1 - TGCGCCAGCAGCCACACCAGATCAGGAGACTATGGCTACACCTTC CASSHTRSGDYGYTF
TRBJ2-1 - 15 TRBV3-1 - TGTGCCAGCAGCCAAGTTCGTCCCCAAGGCAATGAGCAGTTCTTC CASSQVRPQGNEQFF
TRBJ2-2 - 13 TRBV2 - TGTGCCAGCGGGCTAGCAGACACCGGGGAGCTGTTTTTT CASGLADTGELFF
TRBJ2-1 TRBD2 16 TRBV2 few TGTGCCAACCGTCTAGCGGCCCAGAGCTCCTACAATGAGCAGTTCTTC CANRLAAQSSYNEQFF
TRBJ2-3 - 12 TRBV25-1 - TGTGCCAGCAGTGACCCCCCAGATACGCAGTATTTT CASSDPPDTQYF
TRBJ1-4 - 13 TRBV7-9 few TGTGCCAGCAGCTTAGACCCGGGCCGAGGGGTGTTTTTT CASSLDPGRGVFF
TRBJ2-7 TRBD1 15 TRBV11-2 few TGTGCCAGCAGCCCTCCGGGGACAGCCATGAGGGAGCAGTACTTC CASSPPGTAMREQYF
TRBJ1-2 TRBD1 15 TRBV5-4 many TGTGCCAGCAGCCCTCCGGGACAGGGCTACTATGGCTACACCTTC CASSPPGQGYYGYTF
TRBJ2-5 TRBD2 16 TRBV20-1 - TGCAGTGCTAAGATGACTAGCGGGGGCCCGCAAGAGACCCAGTACTTC CSAKMTSGGPQETQYF
TRBJ2-1 TRBD2 16 TRBV25-1 many TGTGCCAGCAGTGAATTCGTCGCGGGGGGGCTGACGGAGCAGTTCTTC CASSEFVAGGLTEQFF
TRBJ2-7 - 12 TRBV15 - TGTGCCACCAGCAAGGGGCAGGCCCAAAGGTCCTTC CATSKGQAQRSF
TRBJ2-7 - 15 TRBV14 - TGTGCCAGCAGCCAGTTGGGGGGCATTGGGTACGAGCAGTACTTC CASSQLGGIGYEQYF
TRBJ2-2 TRBD2 18 TRBV7-8 - TGTGCCAGCAGCCCCGGACTAGCGGGGGGATTGTCCACCGGGGAGCTGTTTTTT CASSPGLAGGLSTGELFF
TRBJ2-5 TRBD2 14 TRBV7-7 many TGTGCCAGCAGCCCACTAGCGGGGATGGAGACCCAGTACTTC CASSPLAGMETQYF
TRBJ2-3 - 15 TRBV7-3 many TGTGCCAGCAGCTTAACCCCGGGGTTCACAGATACGCAGTATTTT CASSLTPGFTDTQYF
TRBJ1-6 TRBD1 15 TRBV28 many TGTGCCAGCAGTTTAGCGGGACAGGGGAATTCACCCCTCCACTTT CASSLAGQGNSPLHF
TRBJ2-2 TRBD1 15 TRBV7-2 many TGTGCCAGCAGCCCCACCGGGACAGTGAATGGGGAGCTGTTTTTT CASSPTGTVNGELFF
TRBJ1-1 - 13 TRBV19 - TGTGCCAGTAGTACCCAACAGGGTGGGGAGGCTTTCTTT CASSTQQGGEAFF
TRBJ2-3 - 16 TRBV12-3/TRBV12-4 - TGTGCCAGCAGTTTAGGCCCCGGGAGAAACACAGATACGCAGTATTTT CASSLGPGRNTDTQYF
TRBJ1-2 - 12 TRBV7-2 many TGTGCCAGCAGCGAACTGCAGGGGGGCTACACCTTC CASSELQGGYTF
TRBJ2-1 TRBD2 15 TRBV9 - TGTGCCAGCAGCGTAGAAGCGGGAGGGTGGAATGAGCAGTTCTTC CASSVEAGGWNEQFF
TRBJ1-3 - 10 TRBV29-1 - TGCAGCGCTGGTTCGAACACCATATATTTT CSAGSNTIYF
TRBJ2-5 - 16 TRBV27 - TGTGCCAGCAGTCCACGACCCCGTTTAACCGAAGAGACCCAGTACTTC CASSPRPRLTEETQYF
TRBJ2-7 - 12 TRBV6-2/TRBV6-3 many TGTGCCAGCAGTTTAATCGTAGGGGAGAAGTACTTC CASSLIVGEKYF
TRBJ2-3 - 15 TRBV11-2 many TGTGCCAGCAGCCGCGGGACAGATTGGACAGATACGCAGTATTTT CASSRGTDWTDTQYF
TRBJ2-7 TRBD1 14 TRBV20-1 - TGCAGTGCCCCGGCGACAGGGTCATCCTACGAGCAGTACTTC CSAPATGSSYEQYF